Included here is one T cell receptor (beta chain) sequence, with context. Looked up from germline, CDR1 is SQVTM and CDR2 is ANQGSEA. The CDR3 sequence is 12 residues long. The ends lost 7 bases at V and 4 bases at J; junction bases unmatched: 3. This entry comes from a study of blood T cell repertoires in COVID-19. In the study overall: Samples of COVID-19 (acute and convalescent) were obtained from the United States, Italy and Spain.

The method was immunoSEQ multiplex PCR; TCRdb's version includes in-frame clones alone and lacks a portion of them. The sample lists some 200,000 clones, roughly four fifths occurring once. The sequence derives from a man aged 35 to 55 who had recovered from COVID-19. The sample taken for sequencing was PBMCs or T cells enriched from blood (not recorded which). V and J are TRBV29-1 and TRBJ2-2; 7 nucleotides match TRBD1. Here the CDR3 reads CSGGQSTGELFF. In DNA, the CDR3 is TGCAGCGGGGGACAGTCCACCGGGGAGCTGTTTTTT.